The 24 T cell receptor beta chains below were found in one sample sequenced in a study of siplizumab effects on memory and regulatory T cells. Clones were read by immunoSEQ multiplex PCR, and TCRdb kept only the in-frame ones, dropping some. Among about 19,000 clones, approximately 40% were seen once, and the ten largest hold 6% to 7%. Which antigens these TCRs recognize remains unknown. The mixed lymphocyte reaction cells underwent coculture at 37°C for over 5 days. Material: CFSE-low (dividing) CD4+ T cells sorted from an allogeneic mixed lymphocyte reaction. The receptor source for this set is a human donor in good health; the cells came from an allogeneic mixed lymphocyte reaction. Some clones in this sample may be carry-over from other donors' samples.

This clone was observed at least ten times. This chain links TRBV27 with TRBJ1-5; D gene unclear. The CDR3 sequence is 15 residues long. Germline CDR1 reads MNHEY; CDR2 reads SMNVEV (reference sequence). Deletions cut 3 bases from V and 1 base from J, with 10 bases between. The CDR3 loop is CASSFSAVSNQPQHF. The CDR3, as DNA: TGTGCCAGCAGTTTTTCGGCAGTGAGCAATCAGCCCCAGCATTTT.

V usage is TRBV30 and J usage is TRBJ2-6; no clear D. CDR1 and CDR2 (germline): GTSNPN, SVGIG (reference sequence). With 2 bases removed from V and 2 bases from J, the gap between germline ends came to 7 bases. The CDR3 extends over 14 amino acids. This chain's CDR3 is CAWSSGTGANVLTF. The DNA for the CDR3 is TGTGCCTGGAGTTCAGGTACTGGGGCCAACGTCCTGACTTTC.

This clone was counted a few times. The chain recombines TRBV11-2 with TRBJ2-7; 8 bases are shared with TRBD1. V lost 0 bases and J lost 2; bases outside the gene matches: 9. Germline V gene lookup returns CDR1 SGHAT and CDR2 FQNNGV. CDR3 length: 17 amino acids. CDR3 DNA: TGTGCCAGCAGCTTAGATCCGAGACAGGGGTGGACCTACGAGCAGTACTTC. Translation gives CASSLDPRQGWTYEQYF.

The CDR3: CASSGDRGGEQYF. The CDR3 coding sequence is TGTGCCAGCAGCGGGGACAGGGGTGGGGAGCAGTACTTC. This chain links TRBV6-1 with TRBJ2-7, with 10 bases matching TRBD1. CDR1 and CDR2 from the germline V gene are MNHNS and SASEGT. The CDR3 sequence is 13 residues long. V was pared by 6 bases and J by 7 bases, with 6 bases of the junction left unmatched.

This chain joins TRBV11-2 and TRBJ2-1; the D is unclear. V was cut by 5 bases and J by 1 base, with 12 bases left in between. The CDR3 loop spans 15 amino acids. Germline CDR1 and CDR2: SGHAT and FQNNGV. The CDR3 sequence is CASSPIGRSYNEQFF. Written as DNA, the CDR3 is TGTGCCAGCAGCCCTATAGGCCGGTCCTACAATGAGCAGTTCTTC.

The chain has TRBV5-1 and TRBJ2-5; D tentatively reads TRBD1 or TRBD2 (5 bases each). CDR1 and CDR2 from the germline V gene are SGHRS and YFSETQ. The CDR3 is 16 amino acids. Trimming took 0 bases from V and 2 from J, leaving 14 bases between them. In nucleotides, the CDR3 is TGCGCCAGCAGCTTGGCCTTGAGGGGCGGACAAGAGACCCAGTACTTC. It is translated as CASSLALRGGQETQYF.

This clone was counted only a few times. The chain carries TRBV6-1 and TRBJ2-7; a possible D gene is TRBD2 (6 bases). Trimming stripped 4 bases from V and 2 bases from J, with 15 bases between. The CDR3 consists of 15 residues. CDR1 is MNHNS, CDR2 SASEGT, per germline. The CDR3 nucleotides are TGTGCCAGCAGTGGGGGGGTCGCCTTCCCCTACGAGCAGTACTTC. It is translated as CASSGGVAFPYEQYF.

The chain couples TRBV19 to TRBJ1-1; D ambiguous. Trimming shortened V by 5 bases and J by 0 bases, and 10 bases separated the two germline ends. The CDR3 contains 14 residues. Germline-derived CDR1 and CDR2 are LNHDA and SQIVND (reference sequence). Here the CDR3 DNA reads TGTGCCAGTAGTGAAAGACACTTGAACACTGAAGCTTTCTTT. Translating it yields CASSERHLNTEAFF. Full variable domain (missing parts from reference TRBV19 and TRBJ1-1): DGGITQSPKYLFRKEGQNVTLSCEQNLNHDAMYWYRQDPGQGLRLIYYSQIVNDFQKGDIAEGYSVSREKKESFPLTVTSAQKNPTAFYLCASSERHLNTEAFFGQGTRLTVV.

This clone was counted a few times. The chain recombines TRBV7-2 with TRBJ2-1; the D gene is possibly TRBD1 (5 bases). This CDR3 is 15 amino acids long. Trimming stripped 1 base from V and 6 bases from J, with 13 bases between. Looked up from germline, CDR1 is SGHTA and CDR2 is FQGNSA. The DNA for the CDR3 is TGTGCCAGCAGCTTAGGGGCAGGGTTAAGCAATGAGCAGTTCTTC. Translation: CASSLGAGLSNEQFF.

In this sample, this clone turned up a few times. The rearrangement uses TRBV13 and TRBJ2-7; D not resolved. Germline assignment: CDR1 PRHDT and CDR2 FYEKMQ (reference sequence). V was cut by 1 base and J by 2 bases, with 6 bases left in between. The CDR3 extends over 13 amino acids. Here the CDR3 DNA reads TGTGCCAGCAGCTTAGCCAAACCCTACGAGCAGTACTTC. Amino acids: CASSLAKPYEQYF.

The chain recombines TRBV6-5 with TRBJ1-5; D is undetermined. Germline CDR1 MNHEY, CDR2 SVGAGI. V was pared by 2 bases and J by 11 bases, with 13 bases between. This CDR3 is built from 13 residues. The CDR3 sequence: CASSYVAFAAQHF. Written as DNA, the CDR3 is TGTGCCAGCAGTTACGTCGCGTTTGCGGCCCAGCATTTT.

This sequence joins TRBV7-8 and TRBJ1-5; D call uncertain. The CDR3 extends over 19 amino acids. Trimming shortened V by 1 base and J by 0 bases, and 19 bases separated the two germline ends. CDR1 and CDR2 from the germline V gene are SGHVS and FQNEAQ. DNA for the CDR3: TGTGCCAGCAGCTTAGGCCCTATAGAAGATCCTTATAGCAATCAGCCCCAGCATTTT. Its protein is CASSLGPIEDPYSNQPQHF.

V gene TRBV29-1 combines with J gene TRBJ2-3, with D possibly being TRBD2 (6 bases). Germline V gene lookup returns CDR1 SQVTM and CDR2 ANQGSEA. The CDR3 covers 15 residues. V lost 7 bases, J lost 2 bases, and 19 bases lay in between. The CDR3 DNA sequence: TGCAGCGCTAAGACTAGTCCCATTGACACAGATACGCAGTATTTT. Its translation: CSAKTSPIDTDTQYF.

The chain recombines TRBV7-9 with TRBJ2-7; weak D call: TRBD1 (6 bases). The ends were cut back, 0 bases at V and 6 bases at J, with 12 bases in the middle. CDR3 length equals 14 residues. Germline assignment: CDR1 SEHNR and CDR2 FQNEAQ (reference sequence). The CDR3 DNA reads as TGTGCCAGCAGCTTAGCGGTGGGGGCGGGCGAGCAGTACTTC. Its protein product is CASSLAVGAGEQYF. Based on the CDR3 plus reference TRBV7-9 and TRBJ2-7, the full variable domain is DTGVSQNPRHKITKRGQNVTFRCDPISEHNRLYWYRQTLGQGPEFLTYFQNEAQLEKSRLLSDRFSAERPKGSFSTLEIQRTEQGDSAMYLCASSLAVGAGEQYFGPGTRLTVT.

This chain connects TRBV15 to TRBJ1-5; the D gene is possibly TRBD1 (5 bases). This CDR3 contains 17 residues. Germline V gene lookup returns CDR1 LNHNV and CDR2 YYDKDF (reference sequence). With 2 bases removed from V and 6 bases from J, the gap between germline ends came to 20 bases. The CDR3 is CATSRLGALVGSQPQHF. CDR3 nucleotide sequence: TGTGCCACCAGCAGATTAGGGGCGCTAGTCGGGAGTCAGCCCCAGCATTTT.

Regarding this clone: This clone may be a read error of a much larger clone one base away. Within the sample, other DNA sequences also encode this same CDR3. This sequence joins TRBV11-2 and TRBJ2-1; 7 nucleotides match TRBD1. The CDR3 loop spans 13 amino acids. CDR1 and CDR2 (germline): SGHAT, FQNNGV. CDR3 loop: CASSLTGVHEQFF. DNA of the CDR3: TGCGCCAGCAGCTTAACAGGGGTACATGAGCAGTTCTTC.

The chain links TRBV5-1 to TRBJ1-6; TRBD1 might be the D (5 bases). The CDR3 is 15 amino acids. Trimming left V 5 bases short and J 5 bases short, with 14 bases between. The germline CDR1 and CDR2 sequences are SGHRS and YFSETQ. The CDR3 bases are TGCGCCAGCAGGATTTGGACACTTAATAATTCACCCCTCCACTTT. Protein: CASRIWTLNNSPLHF.

V is TRBV5-1 and J is TRBJ2-3, with 9 bases lining up with TRBD2. The CDR3 runs 16 residues. The V gene's germline CDR1 is SGHRS and CDR2 YFSETQ. Losses at the gene ends were 2 bases for V and 4 bases for J; bases not matched to a gene: 8. Written as DNA, the CDR3 is TGCGCCAGCAGCTTAATAAGCGGGGGGTTCGCAGATACGCAGTATTTT. It translates to CASSLISGGFADTQYF.

The rearrangement links TRBV25-1 to TRBJ1-1, with D possibly TRBD1 on 6 matching bases. The CDR3 extends over 14 amino acids. Deletions cut 4 bases from V and 3 bases from J, with 12 bases between. The germline V gene encodes CDR1 MGHDK and CDR2 SYGVNS. CDR3 nucleotides: TGTGCCAGCAGTGCTAGGACAGCATACACTGAAGCTTTCTTT. Translation: CASSARTAYTEAFF.

The gene calls are TRBV11-1 and TRBJ1-2; D not resolved. The germline V and J ends were trimmed by 4 bases and 5 bases, with 11 bases remaining between them. This CDR3 region has 13 residues. Looked up from germline, CDR1 is SGHAT and CDR2 is FQDESV (reference sequence). For the CDR3, the DNA is TGTGCCAGCAGCTCTAGTGGGAGATATGGCTACACCTTC. The encoded protein is CASSSSGRYGYTF.

In its sample, this clone was seen a few times. This chain connects TRBV6-1 to TRBJ2-1; the match to TRBD2 covers 7 bases. V dropped 7 bases and J dropped 7; count of bases not matched to a gene: 13. The CDR3 is 15 amino acids. Germline V gene sequence: CDR1 MNHNS, CDR2 SASEGT. DNA of the CDR3: TGTGCCAGCATTCTCCTCTGGGGAGGGGTAAATGAGCAGTTCTTC. Protein product: CASILLWGGVNEQFF.

The chain is built from TRBV6-1 and TRBJ1-1; D is uncertain. The germline V gene has CDR1 MNHNS and CDR2 SASEGT. The V end lost 11 bases, the J end lost 7 bases, and 11 bases lay between the germline ends. CDR3 length: 10 amino acids. The CDR3 sequence: CAAGSREAFF. For the CDR3, the DNA is TGTGCCGCAGGATCACGTGAAGCTTTCTTT.

The chain carries TRBV21-1 and TRBJ1-1; the table gives TRBD1 as D, unverified against the DNA. TRBV21-1 is marked as a pseudogene. The CDR3 is 18 amino acids. The chain's CDR3 is CASSKGEGAGTGHTEAFF. As DNA, the CDR3 is TGTGCCAGCAGCAAAGGGGAGGGGGCCGGGACAGGCCACACTGAAGCTTTCTTT.

V and J are TRBV5-4 and TRBJ1-3, with D uncertain. This CDR3 spans 12 amino acids. V lost 1 base and J 2 bases, leaving 1 base between the germline ends. CDR1 is SGHNT, CDR2 YYREEE, per germline (reference sequence). This chain's CDR3 is CASSLTGNTIYF. The CDR3 DNA is TGTGCCAGCAGCTTGACTGGAAACACCATATATTTT.